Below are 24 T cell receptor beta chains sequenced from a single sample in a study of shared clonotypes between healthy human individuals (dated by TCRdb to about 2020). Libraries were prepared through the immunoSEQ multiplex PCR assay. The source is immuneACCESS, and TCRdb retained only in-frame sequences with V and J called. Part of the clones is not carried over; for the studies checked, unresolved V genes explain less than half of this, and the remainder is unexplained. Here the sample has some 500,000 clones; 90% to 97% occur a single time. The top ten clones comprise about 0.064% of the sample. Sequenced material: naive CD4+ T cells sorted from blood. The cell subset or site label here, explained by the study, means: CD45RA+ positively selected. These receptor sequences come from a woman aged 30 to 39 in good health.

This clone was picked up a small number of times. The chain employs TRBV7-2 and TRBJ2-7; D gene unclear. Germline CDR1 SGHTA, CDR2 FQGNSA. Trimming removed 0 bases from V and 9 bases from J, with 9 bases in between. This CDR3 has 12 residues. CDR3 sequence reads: CASSLAANGQYF. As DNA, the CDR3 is TGTGCCAGCAGCTTAGCAGCGAATGGGCAGTACTTC.

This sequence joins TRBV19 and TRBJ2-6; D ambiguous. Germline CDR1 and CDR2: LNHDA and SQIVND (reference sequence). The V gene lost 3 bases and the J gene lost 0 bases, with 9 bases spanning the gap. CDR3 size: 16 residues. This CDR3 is CASSIDASSGANVLTF. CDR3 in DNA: TGTGCCAGTAGTATCGACGCCTCCTCTGGGGCCAACGTCCTGACTTTC.

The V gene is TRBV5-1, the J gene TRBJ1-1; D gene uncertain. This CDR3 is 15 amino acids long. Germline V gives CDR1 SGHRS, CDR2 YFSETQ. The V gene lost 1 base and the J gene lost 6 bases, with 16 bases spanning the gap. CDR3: CASSLPLIGLAEAFF. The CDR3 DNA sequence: TGCGCCAGCAGCTTGCCCCTTATTGGCCTTGCTGAAGCTTTCTTT.

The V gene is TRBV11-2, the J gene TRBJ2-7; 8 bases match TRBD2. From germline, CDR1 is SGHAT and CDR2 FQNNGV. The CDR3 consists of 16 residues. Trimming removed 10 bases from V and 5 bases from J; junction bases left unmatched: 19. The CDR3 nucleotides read TGTGCCACCAGGCAAATTCGAGGGACTAGTGCTCACGAGCAGTACTTC. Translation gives CATRQIRGTSAHEQYF.

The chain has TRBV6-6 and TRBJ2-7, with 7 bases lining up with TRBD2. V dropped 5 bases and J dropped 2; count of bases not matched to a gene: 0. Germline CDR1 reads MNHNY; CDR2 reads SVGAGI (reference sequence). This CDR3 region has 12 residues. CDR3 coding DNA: TGTGCCAGCAGTAGCGGGGCCTACGAGCAGTACTTC. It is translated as CASSSGAYEQYF.

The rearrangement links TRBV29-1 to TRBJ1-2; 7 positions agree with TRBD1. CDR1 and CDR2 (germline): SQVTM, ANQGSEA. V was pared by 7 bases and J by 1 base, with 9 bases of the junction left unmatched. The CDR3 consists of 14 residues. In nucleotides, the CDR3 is TGCAGCGCCATGAGGGGGGACAGTAACTATGGCTACACCTTC. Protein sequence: CSAMRGDSNYGYTF.

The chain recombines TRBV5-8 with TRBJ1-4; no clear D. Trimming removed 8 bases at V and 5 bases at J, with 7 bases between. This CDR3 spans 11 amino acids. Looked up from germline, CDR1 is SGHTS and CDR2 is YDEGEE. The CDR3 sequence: CASRLNEKLFF. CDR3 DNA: TGTGCCAGTAGGCTGAATGAAAAACTGTTTTTT.

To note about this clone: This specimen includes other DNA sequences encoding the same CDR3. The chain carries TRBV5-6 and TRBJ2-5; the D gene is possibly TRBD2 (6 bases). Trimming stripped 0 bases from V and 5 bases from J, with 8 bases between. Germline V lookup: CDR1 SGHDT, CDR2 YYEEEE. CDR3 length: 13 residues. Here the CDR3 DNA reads TGTGCCAGCAGCTTGGCGGCGGGGGAGACCCAGTACTTC. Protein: CASSLAAGETQYF.

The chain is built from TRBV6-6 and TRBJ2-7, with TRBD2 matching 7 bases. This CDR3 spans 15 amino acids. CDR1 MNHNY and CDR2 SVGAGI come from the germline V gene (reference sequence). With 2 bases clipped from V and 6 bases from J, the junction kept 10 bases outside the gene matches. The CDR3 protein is CASSYGRGLLLEQYF. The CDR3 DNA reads TGTGCCAGCAGTTACGGGAGGGGACTCCTTCTCGAGCAGTACTTC.

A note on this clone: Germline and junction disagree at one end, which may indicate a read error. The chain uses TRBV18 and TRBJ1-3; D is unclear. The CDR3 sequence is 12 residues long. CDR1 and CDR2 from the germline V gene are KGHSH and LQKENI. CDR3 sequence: CASSPPGTTIYF. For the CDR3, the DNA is TGTGCCAGCTCACCACCTGGAACCACCATATATTTT. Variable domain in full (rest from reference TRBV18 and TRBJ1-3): NAGVMQNPRHLVRRRGQEARLRCSPMKGHSHVYWYRQLPEEGLKFMVYLQKENIIDESGMPKERFSAEFPKEGPSILRIQQVVRGDSAAYFCASSPPGTTIYFGEGSWLTVV.

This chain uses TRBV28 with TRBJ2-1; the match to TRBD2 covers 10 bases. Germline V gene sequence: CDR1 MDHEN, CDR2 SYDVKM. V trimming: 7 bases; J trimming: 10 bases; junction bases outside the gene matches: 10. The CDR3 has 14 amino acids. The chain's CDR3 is CASISPRTSGEQFF. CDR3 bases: TGTGCCAGCATCTCCCCCCGGACTAGCGGAGAGCAGTTCTTC.

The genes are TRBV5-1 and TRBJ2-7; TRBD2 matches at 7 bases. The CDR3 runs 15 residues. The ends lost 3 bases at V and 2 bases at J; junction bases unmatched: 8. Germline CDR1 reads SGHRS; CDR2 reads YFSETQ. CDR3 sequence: CASSWEGLPTYEQYF. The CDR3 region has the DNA TGCGCCAGCAGCTGGGAGGGACTCCCCACCTACGAGCAGTACTTC.

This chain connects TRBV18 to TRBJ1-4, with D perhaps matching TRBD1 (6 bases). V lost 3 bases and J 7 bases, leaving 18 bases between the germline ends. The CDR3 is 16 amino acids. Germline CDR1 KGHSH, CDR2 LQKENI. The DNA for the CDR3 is TGTGCCAGCTCACCTTCCGGAGGGGGGAGGAGTGAAAAACTGTTTTTT. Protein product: CASSPSGGGRSEKLFF.

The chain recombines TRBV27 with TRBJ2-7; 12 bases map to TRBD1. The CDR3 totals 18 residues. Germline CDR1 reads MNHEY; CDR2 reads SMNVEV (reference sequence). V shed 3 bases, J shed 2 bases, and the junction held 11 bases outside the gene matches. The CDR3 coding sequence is TGTGCCAGCAGTTTTGCGGGACAGGGGGCCTTGGGGCCCTACGAGCAGTACTTC. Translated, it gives CASSFAGQGALGPYEQYF.

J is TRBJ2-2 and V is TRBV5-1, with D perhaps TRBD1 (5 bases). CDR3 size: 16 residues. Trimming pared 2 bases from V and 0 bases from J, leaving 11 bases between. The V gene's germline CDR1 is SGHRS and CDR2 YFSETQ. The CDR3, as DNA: TGCGCCAGCAGCTTCCGACAGAGCGCGAACACCGGGGAGCTGTTTTTT. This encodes CASSFRQSANTGELFF. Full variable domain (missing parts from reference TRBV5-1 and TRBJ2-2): KAGVTQTPRYLIKTRGQQVTLSCSPISGHRSVSWYQQTPGQGLQFLFEYFSETQRNKGNFPGRFSGRQFSNSRSEMNVSTLELGDSALYLCASSFRQSANTGELFFGEGSRLTVL.

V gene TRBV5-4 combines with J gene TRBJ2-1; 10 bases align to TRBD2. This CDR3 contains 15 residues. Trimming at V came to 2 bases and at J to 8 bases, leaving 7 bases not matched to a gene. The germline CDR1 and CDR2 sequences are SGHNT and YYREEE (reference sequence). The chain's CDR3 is CASSFWLAGVDEQFF. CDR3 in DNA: TGTGCCAGCAGCTTCTGGCTAGCGGGAGTGGATGAGCAGTTCTTC. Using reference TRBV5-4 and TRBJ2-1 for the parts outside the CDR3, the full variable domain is ETGVTQSPTHLIKTRGQQVTLRCSSQSGHNTVSWYQQALGQGPQFIFQYYREEENGRGNFPPRFSGLQFPNYSSELNVNALELDDSALYLCASSFWLAGVDEQFFGPGTRLTVL.

The CDR3 spells CSVETFTDTQYF. In nucleotides, the CDR3 is TGCAGCGTTGAAACCTTCACAGATACGCAGTATTTT. The V gene is TRBV29-1, the J gene TRBJ2-3; no firm D call. CDR3 length: 12 residues. V lost 2 bases and J lost 2, with 5 bases in between. Germline CDR1 SQVTM, CDR2 ANQGSEA.

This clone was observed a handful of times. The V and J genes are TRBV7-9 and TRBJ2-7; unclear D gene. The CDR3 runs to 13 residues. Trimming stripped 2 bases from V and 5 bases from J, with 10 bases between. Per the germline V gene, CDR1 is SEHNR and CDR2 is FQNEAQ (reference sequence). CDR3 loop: CASSLHDGNEQYF. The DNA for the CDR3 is TGTGCCAGCAGCTTACATGATGGAAACGAGCAGTACTTC.

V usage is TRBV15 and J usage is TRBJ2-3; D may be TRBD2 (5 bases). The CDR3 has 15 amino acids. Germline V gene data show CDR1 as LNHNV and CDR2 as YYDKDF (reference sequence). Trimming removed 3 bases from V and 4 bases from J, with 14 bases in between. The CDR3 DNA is TGTGCCACCAGCAGCTCCCGAGCGGTAGCAGATACGCAGTATTTT. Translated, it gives CATSSSRAVADTQYF.

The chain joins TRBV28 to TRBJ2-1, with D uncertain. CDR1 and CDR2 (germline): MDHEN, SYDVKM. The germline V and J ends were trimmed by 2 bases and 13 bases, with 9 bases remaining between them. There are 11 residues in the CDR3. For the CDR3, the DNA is TGTGCCAGCAGTTTAGGGCATATCCAGTTCTTC. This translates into CASSLGHIQFF. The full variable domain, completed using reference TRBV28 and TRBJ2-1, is DVKVTQSSRYLVKRTGEKVFLECVQDMDHENMFWYRQDPGLGLRLIYFSYDVKMKEKGDIPEGYSVSREKKERFSLILESASTNQTSMYLCASSLGHIQFFGPGTRLTVL.

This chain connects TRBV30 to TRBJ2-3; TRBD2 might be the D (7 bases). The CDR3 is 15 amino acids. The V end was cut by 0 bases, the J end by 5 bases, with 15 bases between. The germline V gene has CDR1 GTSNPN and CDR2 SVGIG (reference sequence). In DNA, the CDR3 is TGTGCCTGGAGTGTTAGGGCGGGGGCGATAGATACGCAGTATTTT. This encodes CAWSVRAGAIDTQYF. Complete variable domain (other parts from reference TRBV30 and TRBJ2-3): SQTIHQWPATLVQPVGSPLSLECTVEGTSNPNLYWYRQAAGRGLQLLFYSVGIGQISSEVPQNLSASRPQDRQFILSSKKLLLSDSGFYLCAWSVRAGAIDTQYFGPGTRLTVL.

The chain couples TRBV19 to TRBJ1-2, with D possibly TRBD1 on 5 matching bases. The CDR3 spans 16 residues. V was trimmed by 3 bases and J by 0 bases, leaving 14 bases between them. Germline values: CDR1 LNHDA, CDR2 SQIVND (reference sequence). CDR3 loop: CASSMEPGPTNYGYTF. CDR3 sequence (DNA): TGTGCCAGTAGTATGGAACCGGGACCCACTAACTATGGCTACACCTTC.

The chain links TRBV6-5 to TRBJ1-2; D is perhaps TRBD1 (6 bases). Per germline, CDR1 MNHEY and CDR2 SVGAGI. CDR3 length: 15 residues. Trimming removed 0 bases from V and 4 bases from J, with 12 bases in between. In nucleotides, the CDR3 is TGTGCCAGCAGTTACTCGAGCGGGGGCGGCTATGGCTACACCTTC. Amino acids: CASSYSSGGGYGYTF.

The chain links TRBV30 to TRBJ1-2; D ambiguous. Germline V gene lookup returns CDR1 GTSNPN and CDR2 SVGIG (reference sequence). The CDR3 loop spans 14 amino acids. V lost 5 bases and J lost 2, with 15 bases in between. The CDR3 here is CAWDFGRSNYGYTF. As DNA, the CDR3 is TGTGCCTGGGATTTCGGCAGGTCCAACTATGGCTACACCTTC.